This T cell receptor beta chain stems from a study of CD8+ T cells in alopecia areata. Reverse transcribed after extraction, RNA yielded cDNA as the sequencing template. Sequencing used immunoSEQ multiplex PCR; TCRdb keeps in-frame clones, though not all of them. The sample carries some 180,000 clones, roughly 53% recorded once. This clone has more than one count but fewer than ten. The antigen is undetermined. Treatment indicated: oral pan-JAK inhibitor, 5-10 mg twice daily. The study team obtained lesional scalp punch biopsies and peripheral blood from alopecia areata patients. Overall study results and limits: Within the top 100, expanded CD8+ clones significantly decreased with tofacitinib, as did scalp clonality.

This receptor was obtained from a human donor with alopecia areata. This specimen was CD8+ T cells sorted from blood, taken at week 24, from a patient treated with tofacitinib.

The CDR3 nucleotides are TGTGCCAGTAGTGCAAACCGGGACAGCTACGAGCAGTACTTC. Its translation: CASSANRDSYEQYF. V is TRBV19 and J is TRBJ2-7; TRBD1 matches at 7 bases. The germline V gene encodes CDR1 LNHDA and CDR2 SQIVND (reference sequence). The J segment lost 3 bases and the V segment lost 5 bases, leaving 7 bases of the junction unmatched. The CDR3 runs to 14 residues.